This TCR beta chain was sequenced during a study of technical replicates of blood from a few donors. Here immunoSEQ multiplex PCR was the method, and the copy in TCRdb shows in-frame clones only, minus some. The sample holds approximately 75,000 clones, nearly 98% seen once. CDR1 is MNHEY, CDR2 SVGAGI, per germline. Unmatched junction bases numbered 1, after V lost 2 bases and J lost 3 bases. The CDR3 runs 13 residues. This clone was counted once. The chain has TRBV6-5 and TRBJ2-7, with TRBD1 identical over 7 bases. The sample comprised T cells isolated from PBMCs. The source of this sequence is a human donor in good health. The CDR3 nucleotides are TGTGCCAGCAGTTACAGGGACAGCTACGAGCAGTACTTC. It translates to CASSYRDSYEQYF.